This TCR beta chain was sequenced during a study of T cell repertoires in cytomegalovirus infection (dated by TCRdb to between 2018 and 2020). About the study as a whole: Donor HLA type was relevant to the analysis, because carriage of CMV infection together with the matching HLA type was indicated by public TCR beta signatures. Findings and caveats that apply to the study as a whole: In both this cohort and an independent cohort of several hundred donors, the cumulative frequency of public TCR beta family members distinguished carriers of CMV infection plus the relevant HLA type. The ex vivo response was dominated by HLA-C-restricted CMV-specific TCR beta clonotypes, and the single most frequent clonotype in two of eight donors was supplied by these HLA-C-restricted clonotypes.

For sequencing, an Illumina HiSeq 1500 was employed. Clones were called with MiXCR by TCRdb after fastp trimmed the public reads at Q25, and only in-frame beta chains were retained. A single entry per CDR3 protein holds the most common genes and DNA from its merged rows. The sample table records almost 550,000 distinct CDR3 sequences; about 17% of these occur just once. The ten largest clones capture 20% to 30% of the sample. As for this clonotype: What this receptor recognizes is not known. No per-base quality is available; no much larger clone lies one base away.

As encoded in the germline V gene, CDR1 is MNHEY while CDR2 is SVGAGI. Reading from cysteine to phenylalanine, the CDR3 counts 17 amino acids. The sequence is cut down to CDR3 DNA, 51 bases in frame from base 1. Here V drops 0 bases and J drops 3 bases, and the junction holds 5 bases not matched to any gene. This receptor chain uses TRBV6-5 and TRBJ2-2; the central 9 bases match TRBD2. The specimen sequenced was CD8+ T cells from PBMCs. The receptor's source is a human donor in good health (CMV status not recorded). Some clones in this sample may be carry-over from other donors' samples. CDR3 loop: CASSYSTLAGYTGELFF. The sequenced DNA: TGTGCCAGCAGTTACTCGACACTAGCGGGTTACACCGGGGAGCTGTTTTTT.